These 25 T cell receptor beta chains originate from one sample sequenced in a study of blood T cells in healthy people across ages. Through a sample-barcoded 5' primer and a J-beta primer mix, a second PCR was run for roughly 6 to 11 cycles. TCRdb called the 5' RACE reads again in MiXCR, with one record for every CDR3 protein. Among hundreds of thousands of distinct CDR3 sequences, 32% were seen once, and the ten largest hold over 15%. The sequenced material came from blood. The receptors derive from a woman older than 75 in good health.

This clonotype was observed at least ten times. This chain connects TRBV7-2 to TRBJ2-1, with D unclear. The germline gives CDR1 SGHTA, CDR2 FQGNSA. The CDR3 covers 13 residues. Trimming removed 2 bases at V and 5 bases at J, with 7 bases between. For the CDR3, the DNA is TGTGCCAGCAGCTTAAATGTTAACAATGAGCAGTTCTTC. It translates to CASSLNVNNEQFF.

There are many counts of this clonotype. The chain's CDR3 is CASSPKGHGYTF. The CDR3 DNA reads as TGTGCCAGCTCACCGAAAGGGCATGGCTACACCTTC. V and J are TRBV18 and TRBJ1-2; D unresolved. CDR1 is KGHSH, CDR2 LQKENI, per germline. This CDR3 has 12 residues. The V end lost 3 bases, the J end lost 6 bases, and 8 bases lay between the germline ends. Full variable domain (missing parts from reference TRBV18 and TRBJ1-2): NAGVMQNPRHLVRRRGQEARLRCSPMKGHSHVYWYRQLPEEGLKFMVYLQKENIIDESGMPKERFSAEFPKEGPSILRIQQVVRGDSAAYFCASSPKGHGYTFGSGTRLTVV.

The table lists this clonotype with a count of one. The chain employs TRBV14 and TRBJ1-2; maybe TRBD1 (5 bases). The CDR3 totals 16 residues. V was pared by 4 bases and J by 6 bases, with 21 bases between. The germline V gene has CDR1 SGHDN and CDR2 FVKESK. CDR3 loop: CASSPFPDGASDGYTF. The DNA of the CDR3 is TGTGCCAGCAGCCCTTTCCCCGACGGGGCCAGTGATGGCTACACCTTC.

This clonotype occurred many times. This rearrangement joins TRBV20-1 to TRBJ1-4; D ambiguous. This CDR3 contains 13 residues. V lost 3 bases to trimming and J lost 4 bases, with 9 bases between them. Per the germline V gene, CDR1 is DFQATT and CDR2 is SNEGSKA (reference sequence). The CDR3 loop is CSARHSSNEKLFF. In nucleotides, the CDR3 is TGCAGTGCTAGGCACAGCAGTAATGAAAAACTGTTTTTT.

Comment on this clonotype: A clone one base away is much larger, so this may be a read error. The chain links TRBV5-6 to TRBJ2-3; TRBD1 agrees at 9 bases. Germline V gene lookup returns CDR1 SGHDT and CDR2 YYEEEE. The CDR3 spans 16 residues. The CDR3 nucleotides are TGTGCCAGCAGCCCCCTAGGGACAGGGCCCCCAGATACGCGGTATTTT. Amino acid sequence: CASSPLGTGPPDTRYF.

This clonotype was found many times. The rearrangement joins TRBV6-2 or TRBV6-3 to TRBJ1-6, with 7 positions matching TRBD1. The germline V gene encodes CDR1 MNHEY and CDR2 SVGEGT. The CDR3 runs 15 residues. Germline trimming cut 4 bases from V and 5 bases from J; bases unmatched to any gene: 5. CDR3 bases: TGTGCCAGCAGTTGGCGGACAGGAGATAATTCACCCCTCCACTTT. Its protein is CASSWRTGDNSPLHF.

This chain connects TRBV6-5 to TRBJ2-1; TRBD2 agrees at 13 bases. The CDR3 totals 16 residues. Germline V gives CDR1 MNHEY, CDR2 SVGAGI. J was trimmed by 8 bases and V by 7 bases; bases with no gene match: 11. In nucleotides, the CDR3 is TGTGCCAGCACCCACCTAGGACTAGCGGGAGAGGATGAGCAGTTCTTC. As protein: CASTHLGLAGEDEQFF.

In nucleotides, the CDR3 is TGTGCCAGCTCACCACCATCCGGGTTTTCCTTTTCCCAGTTCTTT. Protein: CASSPPSGFSFSQFF. The rearrangement joins TRBV18 to TRBJ1-1; no reliable D call. Trimming pared 0 bases from V and 14 bases from J, leaving 22 bases between. This CDR3 region has 15 residues. Germline V gene lookup returns CDR1 KGHSH and CDR2 LQKENI.

As for this clonotype: A much larger clonotype is one base distant, so this may be a read error. The genes are TRBV29-1 and TRBJ2-3; D tentatively fits TRBD1 or TRBD2 (5 bases each). Per germline, CDR1 SQVTM and CDR2 ANQGSEA. The CDR3 is made up of 14 amino acids. With 4 bases removed from V and 1 base from J, the gap between germline ends came to 12 bases. The CDR3 DNA sequence: TGCAGCGTTGTGAGGGGCCGGGGCACAGATACGCAGTATTTT. Its protein is CSVVRGRGTDTQYF.

The chain couples TRBV20-1 to TRBJ2-4; 7 nucleotides line up with TRBD1. The J call may be incorrect, as the DNA end agrees better with TRBJ2-7. Germline V CDR1 and CDR2: DFQATT, SNEGSKA (reference sequence). The length of the CDR3 is 15 residues. The CDR3 DNA is TGCAGTGCTAGAGATGACGGGACAGACTTCTACGAGCAGTACTTC. It translates to CSARDDGTDFYEQYF.

This clonotype was counted ten times or more. The chain is built from TRBV19 and TRBJ2-5; the match to TRBD1 covers 12 bases. Germline V gene sequence: CDR1 LNHDA, CDR2 SQIVND (reference sequence). Losses at the gene ends were 7 bases for V and 4 bases for J; bases not matched to a gene: 10. This CDR3 has 16 residues. CDR3 amino acids: CASNPGQGAEGETQYF. In DNA form, the CDR3 reads TGTGCCAGTAATCCGGGACAGGGGGCTGAGGGAGAGACCCAGTACTTC.

This clonotype was seen many times. CDR3 bases: TGTGCCATCCCCGGGACAGGAGTGACCTCTGGGGCCAACGTCCTGACTTTC. The encoded protein is CAIPGTGVTSGANVLTF. V usage is TRBV2 and J usage is TRBJ2-6; 8 positions match TRBD1. This CDR3 is built from 17 residues. V shed 10 bases, J shed 0 bases, and the junction held 11 bases outside the gene matches. Germline V lookup: CDR1 SNHLY, CDR2 FYNNEI.

A word on this clonotype: With a far larger clone one base away, a read error is the likely cause. Lacking the conserved final phenylalanine or tryptophan, this CDR3 likely reflects a read error. The chain combines TRBV6-5 with TRBJ2-3; D perhaps matches TRBD2 (7 bases). The germline V gene has CDR1 MNHEY and CDR2 SVGAGI. This CDR3 contains 12 residues. Trimming left V 5 bases short and J 5 bases short, with 8 bases between. CDR3: CASSRGGDTQYC. The CDR3 DNA is TGTGCCAGCAGTAGGGGGGGAGATACGCAGTATTGT.

This clonotype was recorded once. The chain couples TRBV29-1 to TRBJ2-1; D possibly corresponds to TRBD2 (6 bases). The V gene lost 3 bases and the J gene lost 0 bases, with 9 bases spanning the gap. This CDR3 spans 14 amino acids. Germline V gives CDR1 SQVTM, CDR2 ANQGSEA. CDR3 nucleotides: TGCAGCGTTGAGGTCGGGAGCTCCTACAATGAGCAGTTCTTC. Amino acid sequence: CSVEVGSSYNEQFF.

V is TRBV21-1 and J is TRBJ1-5. TRBV21-1 is termed a pseudogene. The CDR3 covers 16 residues. Written as DNA, the CDR3 is TGTGCCAGCAGCAATCTTTATTGTATCCTTCAACGGCCCCAGCATTTT. Protein: CASSNLYCILQRPQHF.

This clonotype was detected many times. The chain is built from TRBV7-2 and TRBJ2-7, with unresolved D. V lost 3 bases and J 0 bases, leaving 9 bases between the germline ends. The V gene's germline CDR1 is SGHTA and CDR2 FQGNSA. This CDR3 contains 14 residues. The CDR3 coding sequence is TGTGCCAGCAGCTTGACGACTGACTCCTACGAGCAGTACTTC. This translates into CASSLTTDSYEQYF.

The V and J genes are TRBV5-1 and TRBJ2-4, with D possibly TRBD1 on 6 matching bases. There are 17 residues in the CDR3. Trimming cost V 4 bases and J 3 bases, with 20 bases left between them. CDR1 is SGHRS and CDR2 is YFSETQ in the germline V gene. The CDR3: CASSPMDRSRGKNIQYF. As DNA, the CDR3 is TGCGCCAGCAGCCCGATGGACAGATCCAGGGGCAAAAACATTCAGTACTTC.

The V and J genes are TRBV5-5 and TRBJ1-5, with D unclear. The CDR3 contains 17 residues. The V end was cut by 0 bases, the J end by 5 bases, with 18 bases between. CDR1 is SGHKS, CDR2 YYEKEE, per germline (reference sequence). The CDR3 DNA follows: TGTGCCAGCAGCTTGGAGATCGGCGGCGGTTATTATCAGCCCCAGCATTTT. It translates to CASSLEIGGGYYQPQHF.

The genes are TRBV20-1 and TRBJ2-7; TRBD2 aligns across 12 bases. The CDR3 spans 16 residues. V shed 3 bases and J 0 bases; nucleotides not matched to a gene: 6. In germline, CDR1 is DFQATT, CDR2 SNEGSKA (reference sequence). The CDR3 DNA sequence: TGCAGTGCTAGTCGACTAGCGGGAGTTTTCTCCTACGAGCAGTACTTC. Its translation: CSASRLAGVFSYEQYF.

This clonotype showed up many times. The chain joins TRBV5-1 to TRBJ2-6, with TRBD2 as a possible D gene (6 bases). V gave up 0 bases and J gave up 3 bases, with 13 bases separating them. The length of the CDR3 is 17 residues. Germline CDR1 SGHRS, CDR2 YFSETQ. The CDR3 DNA follows: TGCGCCAGCAGCTTGGGGTCCCCCGGGAGTGGGGCCAACGTCCTGACTTTC. It translates to CASSLGSPGSGANVLTF.

There are a few counts of this clonotype. The V gene is TRBV29-1, the J gene TRBJ2-1, with 10 bases matching TRBD1. Germline loops: CDR1 SQVTM, CDR2 ANQGSEA. The CDR3 runs to 14 residues. V gave up 8 bases and J gave up 4 bases; unmatched junction bases: 8. CDR3 sequence reads: CSYLGQGVYNEQFF. The CDR3 bases are TGCAGCTATCTCGGACAGGGGGTATACAATGAGCAGTTCTTC.

This clonotype was recorded many times. The chain recombines TRBV5-1 with TRBJ1-2; D is ambiguous. Germline V gene data show CDR1 as SGHRS and CDR2 as YFSETQ. CDR3 size: 16 residues. The germline V and J ends were trimmed by 4 bases and 0 bases, with 16 bases remaining between them. CDR3 sequence (DNA): TGCGCCAGCAGCCCACAGTTTAGCCGCCCTAACTATGGCTACACCTTC. It specifies CASSPQFSRPNYGYTF.

The table lists this clonotype with many counts. The CDR3 sequence: CASSNAGLFNSPLHF. The DNA of the CDR3 is TGTGCCAGCAGTAATGCGGGGTTATTTAATTCACCCCTCCACTTT. V gene TRBV6-1 combines with J gene TRBJ1-6; D is undetermined. The V end was cut by 5 bases, the J end by 6 bases, with 14 bases between. The CDR3 totals 15 residues. Per the germline V gene, CDR1 is MNHNS and CDR2 is SASEGT.

The gene calls are TRBV12-3 or TRBV12-4 and TRBJ1-2, with D perhaps TRBD1 (6 bases). Trimming removed 1 base at V and 8 bases at J, with 14 bases between. The CDR3 has 14 residues. Here the CDR3 reads CASSLGGGVPGYTF. In nucleotides, the CDR3 is TGTGCCAGCAGTTTAGGAGGGGGAGTCCCGGGCTACACCTTC.

As DNA, the CDR3 is TGTGCCAGCAGTGAGAAGCGGGGGGGCGGTCGCCATGAGCAGTACTTC. It is translated as CASSEKRGGGRHEQYF. The genes are TRBV2 and TRBJ2-5, with TRBD2 matching over 10 bases. Germline loops: CDR1 SNHLY, CDR2 FYNNEI. J gave up 11 bases and V 3 bases, and 15 bases lay outside the gene matches. This CDR3 spans 16 amino acids.